A single count supports the clone carrying this T cell receptor beta chain. Its antigen is unidentified. Other nucleotide sequences from this sample produce the same CDR3. The sample is drawn from a study of T cell responses to AZD1222 COVID-19 vaccine. Findings and limits, study-wide: The study reported that nearly half of spike-specific TCRs target unmutated variant regions. It was only a handful of AZD1222 recipients who were seropositive at baseline.

The CDR3 is made up of 12 amino acids. Assay: immunoSEQ multiplex PCR; the TCRdb copy retains only in-frame clones and omits some. Among more than 95,000 clones listed, more than 85% were seen once. Material: peripheral blood, obtained on day 0 of MenACWY control vaccination. The TCR sequence derives from an adult in good health. This rearrangement joins TRBV12-3 or TRBV12-4 to TRBJ2-2; D remains unclear. CDR3 sequence reads: CASGSNTGELFF. CDR3 nucleotide sequence: TGTGCTTCCGGTTCGAACACCGGGGAGCTGTTTTTT.